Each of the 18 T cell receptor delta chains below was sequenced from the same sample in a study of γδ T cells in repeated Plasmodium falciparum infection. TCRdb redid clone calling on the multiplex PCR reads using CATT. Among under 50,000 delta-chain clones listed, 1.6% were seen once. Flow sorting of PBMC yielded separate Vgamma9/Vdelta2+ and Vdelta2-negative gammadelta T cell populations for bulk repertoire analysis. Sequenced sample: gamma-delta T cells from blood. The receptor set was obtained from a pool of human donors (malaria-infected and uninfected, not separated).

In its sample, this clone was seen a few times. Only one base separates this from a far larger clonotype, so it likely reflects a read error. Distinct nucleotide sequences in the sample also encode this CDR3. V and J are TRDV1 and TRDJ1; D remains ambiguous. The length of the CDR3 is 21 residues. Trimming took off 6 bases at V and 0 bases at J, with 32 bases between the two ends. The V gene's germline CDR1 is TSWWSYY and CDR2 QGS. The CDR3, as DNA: TGTGCTCTTGGTCCCAGGAGGTCCCGGGTCGACCCGACCTCATACACCGATAAACTCATCTTT. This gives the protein CALGPRRSRVDPTSYTDKLIF.

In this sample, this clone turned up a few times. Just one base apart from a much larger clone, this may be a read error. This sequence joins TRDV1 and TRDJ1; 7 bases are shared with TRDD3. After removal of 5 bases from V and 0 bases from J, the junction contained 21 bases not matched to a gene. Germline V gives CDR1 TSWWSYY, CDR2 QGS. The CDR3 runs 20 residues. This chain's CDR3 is CALGPTRVLGIWLYTDKLIF. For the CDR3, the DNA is TGTGCTCTTGGGCCAACTCGTGTACTGGGGATTTGGCTGTACACCGATAAACTCATCTTT.

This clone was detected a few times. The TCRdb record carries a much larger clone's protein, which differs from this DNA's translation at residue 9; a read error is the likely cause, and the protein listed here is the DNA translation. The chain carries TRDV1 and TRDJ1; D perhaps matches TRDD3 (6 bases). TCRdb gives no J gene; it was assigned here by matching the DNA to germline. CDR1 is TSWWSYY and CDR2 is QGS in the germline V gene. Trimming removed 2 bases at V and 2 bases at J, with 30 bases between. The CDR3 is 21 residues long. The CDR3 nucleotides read TGTGCTCTTGGGGAAAAACAGGGCCGGGGGACCTCCCCATATTCGACCGATAAACTCATCTTT. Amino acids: CALGEKQGRGTSPYSTDKLIF.

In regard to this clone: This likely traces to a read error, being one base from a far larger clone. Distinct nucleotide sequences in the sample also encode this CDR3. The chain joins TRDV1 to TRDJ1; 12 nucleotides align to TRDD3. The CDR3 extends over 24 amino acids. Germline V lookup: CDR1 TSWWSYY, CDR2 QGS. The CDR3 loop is CALGVNFPNPDWGILERNTDKLIF. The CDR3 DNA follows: TGTGCTCTTGGGGTGAACTTCCCAAACCCTGACTGGGGGATACTTGAGCGGAACACAGATAAACTCATCTTT.

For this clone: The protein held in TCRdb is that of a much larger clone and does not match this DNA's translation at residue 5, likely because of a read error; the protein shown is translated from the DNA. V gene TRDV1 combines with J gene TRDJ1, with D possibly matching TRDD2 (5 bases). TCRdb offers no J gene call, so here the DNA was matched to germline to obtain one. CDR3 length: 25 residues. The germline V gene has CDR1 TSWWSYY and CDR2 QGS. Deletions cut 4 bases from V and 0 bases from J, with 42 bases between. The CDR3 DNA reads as TGTGCTCTTGGGGGACCCCGGAAACCCTACCCTTTACTCCGTGCCACCATTAGGAACACCGATAAACTCATCTTT. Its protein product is CALGGPRKPYPLLRATIRNTDKLIF.

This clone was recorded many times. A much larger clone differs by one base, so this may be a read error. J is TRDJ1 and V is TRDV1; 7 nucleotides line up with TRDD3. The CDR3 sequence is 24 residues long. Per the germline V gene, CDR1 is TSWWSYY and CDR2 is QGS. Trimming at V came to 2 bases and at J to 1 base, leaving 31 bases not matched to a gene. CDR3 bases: TGTGCTCTTGGGGAAGGGGAAGGAACGGTCATTCAAGTACTGGGGATTGCCTGCACCGATAAACTCATCTTT. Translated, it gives CALGEGEGTVIQVLGIACTDKLIF.

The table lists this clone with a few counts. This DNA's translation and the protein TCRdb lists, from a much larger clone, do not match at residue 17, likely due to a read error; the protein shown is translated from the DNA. CDR3 amino acids: CALGDTRGYWGITRDDGKLIF. The DNA for the CDR3 is TGTGCTCTTGGGGATACTAGGGGGTACTGGGGGATCACGCGGGATGACGGTAAACTCATCTTT. The rearrangement joins TRDV1 to TRDJ1; TRDD3 agrees at 10 bases. Here the J gene was assigned by germline matching of the DNA, as TCRdb has none. V was clipped by 3 bases and J by 7 bases; unmatched bases: 26. Germline V gene data show CDR1 as TSWWSYY and CDR2 as QGS. The CDR3 consists of 21 residues.

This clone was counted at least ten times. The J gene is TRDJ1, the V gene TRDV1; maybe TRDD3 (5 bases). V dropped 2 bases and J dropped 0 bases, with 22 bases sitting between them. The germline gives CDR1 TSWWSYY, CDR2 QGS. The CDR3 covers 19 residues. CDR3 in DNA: TGTGCTCTTGGGGAAACGTGGGGTCCCTCAAGGAAGTACACCGATAAACTCATCTTT. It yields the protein CALGETWGPSRKYTDKLIF.

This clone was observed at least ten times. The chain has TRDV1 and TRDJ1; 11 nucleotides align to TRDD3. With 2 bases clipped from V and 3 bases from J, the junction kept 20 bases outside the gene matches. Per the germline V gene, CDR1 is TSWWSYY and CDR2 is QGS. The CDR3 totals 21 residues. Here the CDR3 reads CALGEKGPDWGISGGADKLIF. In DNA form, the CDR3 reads TGTGCTCTTGGGGAAAAGGGGCCGGACTGGGGGATATCAGGGGGGGCCGATAAACTCATCTTT.

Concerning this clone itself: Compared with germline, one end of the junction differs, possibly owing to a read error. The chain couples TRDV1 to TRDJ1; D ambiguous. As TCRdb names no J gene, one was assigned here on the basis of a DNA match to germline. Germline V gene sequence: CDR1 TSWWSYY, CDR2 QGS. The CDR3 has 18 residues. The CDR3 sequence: CSAGPFPSIVRATDKLIF. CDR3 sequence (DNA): TGCTCCGCAGGGCCCTTTCCCTCCATCGTACGAGCCACCGATAAACTCATCTTT.

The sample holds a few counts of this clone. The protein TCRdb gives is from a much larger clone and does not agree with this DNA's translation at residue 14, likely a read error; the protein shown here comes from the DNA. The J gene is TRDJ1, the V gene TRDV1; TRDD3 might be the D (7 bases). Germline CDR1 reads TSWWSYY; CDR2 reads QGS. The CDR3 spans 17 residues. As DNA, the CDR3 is TGTGCTCTTGGGGAAACGTCCTACTGGGGATCCACCGATAGACTCATCTTT. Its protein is CALGETSYWGSTDRLIF.

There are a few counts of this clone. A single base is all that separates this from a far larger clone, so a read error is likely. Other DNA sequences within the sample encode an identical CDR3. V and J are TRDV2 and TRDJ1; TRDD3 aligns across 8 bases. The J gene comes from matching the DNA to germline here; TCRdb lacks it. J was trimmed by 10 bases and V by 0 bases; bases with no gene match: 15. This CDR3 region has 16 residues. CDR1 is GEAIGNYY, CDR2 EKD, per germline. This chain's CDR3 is CACDTVEGYAPHRLIF. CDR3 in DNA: TGTGCCTGTGACACCGTTGAGGGATACGCGCCACATAGACTCATCTTT.

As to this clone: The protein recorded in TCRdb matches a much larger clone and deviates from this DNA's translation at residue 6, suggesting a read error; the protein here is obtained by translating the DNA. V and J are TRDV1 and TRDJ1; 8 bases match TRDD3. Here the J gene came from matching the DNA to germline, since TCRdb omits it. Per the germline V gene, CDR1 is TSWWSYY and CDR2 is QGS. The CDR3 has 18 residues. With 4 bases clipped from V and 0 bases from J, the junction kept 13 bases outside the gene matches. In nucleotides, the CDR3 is TGTGCTCTTGGGGCTCCTCCTTTACTGGGGGTCAACACCGATAAACTCATCTTT. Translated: CALGAPPLLGVNTDKLIF.

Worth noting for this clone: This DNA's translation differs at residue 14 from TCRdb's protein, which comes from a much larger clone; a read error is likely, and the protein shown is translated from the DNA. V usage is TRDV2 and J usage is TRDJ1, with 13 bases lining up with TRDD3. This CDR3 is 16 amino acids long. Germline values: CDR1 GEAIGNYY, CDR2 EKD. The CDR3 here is CACDSLGDTGTDKRIF. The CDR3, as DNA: TGTGCCTGTGATTCACTGGGGGATACGGGAACCGATAAACGCATCTTT.

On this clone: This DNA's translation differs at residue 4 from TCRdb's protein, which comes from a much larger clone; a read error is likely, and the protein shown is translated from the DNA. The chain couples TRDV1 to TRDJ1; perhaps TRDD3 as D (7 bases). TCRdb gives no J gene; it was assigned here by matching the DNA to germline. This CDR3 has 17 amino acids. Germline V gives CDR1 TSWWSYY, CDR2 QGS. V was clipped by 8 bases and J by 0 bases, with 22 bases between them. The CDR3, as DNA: TGTGCTCTTAGGGTCCTACGTGGGATACTTTACACCGATAAACTCATCTTT. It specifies CALRVLRGILYTDKLIF.

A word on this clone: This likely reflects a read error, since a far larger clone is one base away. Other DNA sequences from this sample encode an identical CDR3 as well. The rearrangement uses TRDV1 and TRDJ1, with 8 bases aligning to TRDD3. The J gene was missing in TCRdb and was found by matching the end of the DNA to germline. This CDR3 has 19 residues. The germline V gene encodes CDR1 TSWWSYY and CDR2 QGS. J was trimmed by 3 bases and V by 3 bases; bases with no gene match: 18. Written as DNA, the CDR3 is TGTGCTCTTGGGGACGTGGTCCCTACGCTACTGGGGGCTCCCGATAAACTCATCTTT. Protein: CALGDVVPTLLGAPDKLIF.

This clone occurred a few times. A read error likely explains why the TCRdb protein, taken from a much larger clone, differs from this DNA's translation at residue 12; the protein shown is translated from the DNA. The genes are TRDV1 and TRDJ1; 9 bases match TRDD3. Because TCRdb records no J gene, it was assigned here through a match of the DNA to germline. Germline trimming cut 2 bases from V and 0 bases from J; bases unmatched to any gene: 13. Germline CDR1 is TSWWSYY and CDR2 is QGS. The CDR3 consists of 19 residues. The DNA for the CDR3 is TGTGCTCTTGGGGAAAAGGCGATACTGGGGGAGATGTACACCGATAAACTCATCTTT. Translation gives CALGEKAILGEMYTDKLIF.

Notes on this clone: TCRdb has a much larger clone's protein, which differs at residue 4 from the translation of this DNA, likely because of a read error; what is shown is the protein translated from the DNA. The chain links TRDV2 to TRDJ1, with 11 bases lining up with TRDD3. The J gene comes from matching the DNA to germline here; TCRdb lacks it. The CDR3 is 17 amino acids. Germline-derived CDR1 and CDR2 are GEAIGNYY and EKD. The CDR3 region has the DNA TGTGCCTGTGGCACCGTCAGTGGGGGATACGCGGGCGATAAACTCATCTTT. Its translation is CACGTVSGGYAGDKLIF.